In its sample, the clone carrying this T cell receptor beta chain was seen many times. The sample originates from a study of patients and donors after allogeneic stem cell transplantation. TCRdb ran MiXCR on the RT-PCR reads and lists one entry per CDR3 protein. The table shows 20,000 or so distinct CDR3 sequences, with approximately 4.4% occurring only once. The germline V gene has CDR1 SGHAT and CDR2 FQDESV (reference sequence). The CDR3 is 14 residues long. V lost 2 bases and J lost 3, with 10 bases in between. Input material: blood, either unsorted or a sorted T cell fraction (not recorded which). The sequence was collected from a human donor who was either an allogeneic HSCT recipient or a stem cell or donor lymphocyte infusion donor (not recorded which). It is not recorded whose cells these are; they may come from a transplant donor. The gene calls are TRBV11-1 and TRBJ1-1, with D unclear. The chain's CDR3 is CASSLTEWDTEAFF. In nucleotides, the CDR3 is TGTGCCAGCAGCTTAACAGAGTGGGACACTGAAGCTTTCTTT. Full variable domain (remainder filled in from reference TRBV11-1 and TRBJ1-1): EAEVAQSPRYKITEKSQAVAFWCDPISGHATLYWYRQILGQGPELLVQFQDESVVDDSQLPKDRFSAERLKGVDSTLKIQPAELGDSAMYLCASSLTEWDTEAFFGQGTRLTVV.